What follows is one T cell receptor beta chain and its context. The antigen remains unidentified. Mouse germline and gene names are used. The sequenced fragment ends 1 residue before the CDR3 boundary, so the rest is inferred from the germline J gene. Here immunoSEQ multiplex PCR was the method, and the copy in TCRdb shows in-frame clones only, minus some. In the table there are about 5,200 clones, around a third of which are singletons. Trimming took off 4 bases at V and 5 bases at J, with 11 bases between the two ends. Per germline, CDR1 SGHLS and CDR2 HYDKME. The CDR3 length is 14 residues. The data are from a study of tissue T cells after allogeneic stem cell transplantation. Study-wide findings and caveats: Limitations included a small, clinically heterogeneous cohort and limited sampling depth. Within patients, tissue anatomy strongly shaped TCR repertoire composition.

The sample's time point: mouse harvest day 14 after allogeneic transplant. Mouse grafts combined 10^7 T-cell-depleted bone marrow cells with 10^6 splenic CD5+ T cells. B6 (H2b) cells into BALB/c (H2d) mice; tissues taken at day 7 or 14. Sequences were obtained from skin. The chain combines TRBV12-2 with TRBJ1-6; a weak D match, TRBD1 (6 bases). TRBJ1-6 qualifies as an ORF whose function is uncertain. The source is a female BALB/c mouse given C57BL/6 T cells with graft-versus-host disease after an allogeneic hematopoietic cell transplant. CDR3 DNA (partial): TGTGCCAGCTCCCAACAGGGAGATAATTCGCCCCTCTAC. It translates to CASSQQGDNSPLY. In full, the CDR3 reads CASSQQGDNSPLYF.